A few counts support the clone carrying this T cell receptor (beta chain). RNA transcripts provided the source from which TCR beta CDR3 regions were amplified. The primer set for the first-round RT-PCR of the TCR CDR3 was HTBI. TCRdb ran MiXCR on the multiplex PCR reads and lists one entry per CDR3 protein. This table has approximately 590,000 distinct CDR3 sequences, 15% to 19% appearing once. Germline V CDR1 and CDR2: WNHNN, SYGVQD (reference sequence). V lost 0 bases and J lost 2, with 9 bases in between. The CDR3 totals 15 residues. It was uncontrolled infection, other autoimmune disease, pregnancy or lactation that excluded patients. The sample belongs to a study of T cells in Graves' hyperthyroidism and ophthalmopathy.

The clonotype was recovered from a woman under 40 with Graves' hyperthyroidism. Sequenced input: blood. V and J are TRBV10-1 and TRBJ2-3; D gene unclear. The CDR3 coding sequence is TGCGCCAGCAGTGAGTCCCTAGGAGACACAGATACGCAGTATTTT. Residues: CASSESLGDTDTQYF.